The 14 T cell receptor beta chains reported below all come from one sample, sequenced in a study of cytomegalovirus exposure and HLA in healthy donors. The study ran its PCR with 60 Vbeta and 13 Jbeta primers. TCRdb's table, derived via immunoSEQ multiplex PCR, lists solely in-frame clones and lacks some. Here the sample spans about 87,000 clones, around 70% being singletons. Source material: PBMCs. These receptors were taken from a man aged 25 to 40 in good health and CMV-seropositive.

This chain links TRBV19 with TRBJ1-5, with a tentative D call TRBD1 (5 bases). The CDR3 sequence is 15 residues long. The V gene lost 5 bases and the J gene lost 0 bases, with 11 bases spanning the gap. The V gene's germline CDR1 is LNHDA and CDR2 SQIVND (reference sequence). As DNA, the CDR3 is TGTGCCAGTAGTTGGGGGGGGAATAGCAATCAGCCCCAGCATTTT. Residues: CASSWGGNSNQPQHF. The full variable domain, with the rest looked up from reference TRBV19 and TRBJ1-5, is DGGITQSPKYLFRKEGQNVTLSCEQNLNHDAMYWYRQDPGQGLRLIYYSQIVNDFQKGDIAEGYSVSREKKESFPLTVTSAQKNPTAFYLCASSWGGNSNQPQHFGDGTRLSIL.

This clone was seen a single time. The chain couples TRBV6-5 to TRBJ1-3; D not resolved. The CDR3 covers 16 residues. V was trimmed by 3 bases and J by 0 bases, leaving 12 bases between them. Germline V gene sequence: CDR1 MNHEY, CDR2 SVGAGI. The CDR3 DNA reads as TGTGCCAGCAGTTATGCGCAGGATCACTCTGGAAACACCATATATTTT. Amino acid sequence: CASSYAQDHSGNTIYF.

The chain links TRBV9 to TRBJ1-2; the match to TRBD1 covers 9 bases. J lost 3 bases, V lost 0 bases, and 3 bases had no gene match. The CDR3 is 15 residues long. In germline, CDR1 is SGDLS, CDR2 YYNGEE. The CDR3 DNA reads as TGTGCCAGCAGCGTAGCGGGACAGGGCGACTATGGCTACACCTTC. This codes for CASSVAGQGDYGYTF.

The V call is TRBV7-3, the J call TRBJ2-5; the match to TRBD2 covers 7 bases. The length of the CDR3 is 15 residues. The germline V gene has CDR1 SGHTA and CDR2 FQGTGA. The V segment lost 5 bases and the J segment 4 bases; nucleotides outside the gene matches: 10. The CDR3 sequence is CASSPRSGEGETQYF. The CDR3, as DNA: TGTGCCAGCAGCCCTCGAAGTGGGGAGGGAGAGACCCAGTACTTC.

The chain couples TRBV4-1 to TRBJ2-7; 7 bases are a match to TRBD2. Unmatched junction bases numbered 8, after V lost 4 bases and J lost 2 bases. From germline, CDR1 is MGHRA and CDR2 YSYEKL. This CDR3 spans 15 amino acids. The CDR3 sequence is CASSPTGGRTYEQYF. As DNA, the CDR3 is TGCGCCAGCAGCCCTACTGGCGGGAGAACCTACGAGCAGTACTTC.

The chain recombines TRBV6-1 with TRBJ2-1; D is undetermined. V lost 8 bases to trimming and J lost 12 bases, with 26 bases between them. The length of the CDR3 is 15 residues. Germline assignment: CDR1 MNHNS and CDR2 SASEGT. The DNA for the CDR3 is TGTGCCAGCCTCCTAAACGGTCTGGGCCCCGTAGGGCAGTTCTTC. It codes for CASLLNGLGPVGQFF.

The chain employs TRBV2 and TRBJ2-2; tentatively, D is TRBD2 (6 bases). The ends were cut back, 4 bases at V and 4 bases at J, with 10 bases in the middle. The V gene's germline CDR1 is SNHLY and CDR2 FYNNEI. There are 14 residues in the CDR3. Written as DNA, the CDR3 is TGTGCCAGCAGTGGACTAGTGAGCACCGGGGAGCTGTTTTTT. This encodes CASSGLVSTGELFF.

V is TRBV19 and J is TRBJ1-3; no clear D gene. Per the germline V gene, CDR1 is LNHDA and CDR2 is SQIVND (reference sequence). Trimming left V 7 bases short and J 1 base short, with 8 bases between. The CDR3 runs 13 residues. The CDR3 loop is CASTTLSGNTIYF. The CDR3 region has the DNA TGTGCCAGTACAACATTATCTGGAAACACCATATATTTT. Together with reference TRBV19 and TRBJ1-3, the CDR3 gives the full variable domain: DGGITQSPKYLFRKEGQNVTLSCEQNLNHDAMYWYRQDPGQGLRLIYYSQIVNDFQKGDIAEGYSVSREKKESFPLTVTSAQKNPTAFYLCASTTLSGNTIYFGEGSWLTVV.

The J gene is TRBJ2-7, the V gene TRBV27; the D gene is possibly TRBD1 (6 bases). This CDR3 spans 14 amino acids. Germline assignment: CDR1 MNHEY and CDR2 SMNVEV (reference sequence). Trimming took 5 bases from V and 3 from J, leaving 14 bases between them. In DNA, the CDR3 is TGTGCCAGCAGTCCTTGGACAGCCGGCTACGAGCAGTACTTC. Translating it yields CASSPWTAGYEQYF.

This chain connects TRBV7-9 to TRBJ2-3, with 9 nucleotides matching TRBD2. This CDR3 spans 16 amino acids. The V and J ends lost 5 bases and 0 bases, in that order; junction bases with no gene match: 6. Germline V CDR1 and CDR2: SEHNR, FQNEAQ (reference sequence). The CDR3 sequence is CASSLRSGRSTDTQYF. CDR3 DNA: TGTGCCAGCAGCCTACGGAGCGGGAGGAGCACAGATACGCAGTATTTT.

This chain links TRBV7-2 with TRBJ1-1; no firm D call. Germline V CDR1 and CDR2: SGHTA, FQGNSA. The CDR3 is 13 amino acids. V was cut by 2 bases and J by 7 bases, with 11 bases left in between. Written as DNA, the CDR3 is TGTGCCAGCAGCTTATCCCGGTTTAGTGAAGCTTTCTTT. Protein sequence: CASSLSRFSEAFF.

This rearrangement joins TRBV5-5 to TRBJ1-6; the D is unclear. V gave up 2 bases and J gave up 6 bases, with 9 bases separating them. Germline CDR1 and CDR2: SGHKS and YYEKEE (reference sequence). The CDR3 runs to 14 residues. CDR3 bases: TGTGCCAGCAGCTTTGAGCCTCTTAATTCACCCCTCCACTTT. This codes for CASSFEPLNSPLHF.

This clone was counted a few times. The CDR3 loop is CASSSGGIFDTQYF. Written as DNA, the CDR3 is TGTGCCAGCAGCTCCGGGGGAATCTTTGATACGCAGTATTTT. The chain recombines TRBV5-4 with TRBJ2-3; TRBD2 is a possible D gene (6 bases). With 3 bases removed from V and 6 bases from J, the gap between germline ends came to 14 bases. Per the germline V gene, CDR1 is SGHNT and CDR2 is YYREEE (reference sequence). This CDR3 is built from 14 residues.

This clone was seen a few times. The CDR3 sequence: CASSIPGNYGYTF. Written as DNA, the CDR3 is TGTGCCAGTAGTATCCCAGGGAACTATGGCTACACCTTC. This chain joins TRBV19 and TRBJ1-2, with TRBD1 as a possible D gene (5 bases). The germline V and J ends were trimmed by 3 bases and 2 bases, with 7 bases remaining between them. The germline CDR1 and CDR2 sequences are LNHDA and SQIVND (reference sequence). CDR3 length: 13 residues.